One T cell receptor beta chain is described in this entry. As originally analysed: Nucleated cell number was recorded as an estimate derived from reference gene primer amplification. Using immunoSEQ multiplex PCR, the repertoire was profiled, and TCRdb retains in-frame clones only, with some absent. D and trimming come from the DNA, and the V and J calls and clone size come from that table. This sample has 100,000 or so clones, with roughly 92% found just once. Germline V gene lookup returns CDR1 SGDLS and CDR2 YYNGEE. This CDR3 has 18 residues. The germline V and J ends were trimmed by 4 bases and 2 bases, with 19 bases remaining between them. This sample was included in a study of blood T cell repertoires in COVID-19. About the research overall: The analysed material was cDNA or gDNA that came from T cells, B-cell-depleted T cells, or PBMCs.

The V gene is TRBV9, the J gene TRBJ2-6, with D maybe TRBD2 (6 bases). This receptor was identified in a man aged 50-60 years with active COVID-19. Sequencing used peripheral blood. CDR3 in amino acids: CASSHSPGLAPGANVLTF. CDR3 bases: TGTGCCAGCAGCCATTCGCCGGGACTCGCACCTGGGGCCAACGTCCTGACTTTC. The whole variable domain, filled in from reference TRBV9 and TRBJ2-6, reads DSGVTQTPKHLITATGQRVTLRCSPRSGDLSVYWYQQSLDQGLQFLIQYYNGEERAKGNILERFSAQQFPDLHSELNLSSLELGDSALYFCASSHSPGLAPGANVLTFGAGSRLTVL.